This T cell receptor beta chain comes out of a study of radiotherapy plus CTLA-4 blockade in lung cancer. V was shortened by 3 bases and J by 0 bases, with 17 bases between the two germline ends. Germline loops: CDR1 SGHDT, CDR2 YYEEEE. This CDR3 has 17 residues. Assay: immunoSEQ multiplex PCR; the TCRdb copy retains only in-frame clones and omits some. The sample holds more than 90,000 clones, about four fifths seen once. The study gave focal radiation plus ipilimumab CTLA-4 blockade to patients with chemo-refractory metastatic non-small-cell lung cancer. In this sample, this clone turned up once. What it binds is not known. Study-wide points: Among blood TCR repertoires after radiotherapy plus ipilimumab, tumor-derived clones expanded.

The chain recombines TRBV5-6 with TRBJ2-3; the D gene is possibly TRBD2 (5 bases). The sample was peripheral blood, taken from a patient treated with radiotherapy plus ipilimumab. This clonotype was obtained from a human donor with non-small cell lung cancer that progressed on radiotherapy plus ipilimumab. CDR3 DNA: TGTGCCAGCAGCTCCGTTAGGGAGTACTCTAGCACAGATACGCAGTATTTT. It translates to CASSSVREYSSTDTQYF.